This T cell receptor beta chain was captured in a study of Graves' ophthalmopathy and Graves' hyperthyroidism. Study background: Sampling took place at initial diagnosis, with peripheral blood obtained before any treatment.

The trim removed 5 bases at V and 4 bases at J, leaving 8 bases unmatched. There are 14 residues in the CDR3. CDR1 and CDR2 (germline): SGHTA, FQGNSA. Amplification of the TCR beta CDR3 regions used RNA transcripts (as template). Investigators did first-round RT-PCR with HTBI primers, then second-round multiplex PCR. MiXCR, run by TCRdb on the multiplex PCR reads, gives a single entry per CDR3 protein. The data show 150,000 to 200,000 distinct CDR3 sequences, 37% seen once. V usage is TRBV7-2 and J usage is TRBJ2-7; TRBD2 matches 7 bases. The sequenced sample consisted of peripheral blood. The receptor's source is a woman in her forties with Graves' ophthalmopathy. The CDR3 DNA reads TGTGCCAGCAGCCGAGTTGTTAGCGGGTACGAGCAGTACTTC. Translation gives CASSRVVSGYEQYF.